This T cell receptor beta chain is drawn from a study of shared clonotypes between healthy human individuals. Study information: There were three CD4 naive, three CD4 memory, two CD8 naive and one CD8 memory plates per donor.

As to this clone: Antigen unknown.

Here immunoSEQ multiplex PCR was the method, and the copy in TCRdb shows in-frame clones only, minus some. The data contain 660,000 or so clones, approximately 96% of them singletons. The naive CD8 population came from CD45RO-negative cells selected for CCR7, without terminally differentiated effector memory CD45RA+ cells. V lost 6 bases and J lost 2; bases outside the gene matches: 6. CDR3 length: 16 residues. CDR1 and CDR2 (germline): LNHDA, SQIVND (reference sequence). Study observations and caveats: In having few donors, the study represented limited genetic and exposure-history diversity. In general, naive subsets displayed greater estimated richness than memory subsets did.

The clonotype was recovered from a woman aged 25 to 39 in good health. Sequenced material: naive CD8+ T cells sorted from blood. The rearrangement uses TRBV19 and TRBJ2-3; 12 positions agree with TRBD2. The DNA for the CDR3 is TGTGCCAGTAGGTCTAGCGGGAGGGCCTTCACAGATACGCAGTATTTT. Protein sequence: CASRSSGRAFTDTQYF.